Below, one TCR beta chain is given with its context. What it recognizes is unknown. The data are from a study of siplizumab effects on memory and regulatory T cells. Germline lookup yields CDR1 SNHLY and CDR2 FYNNEI. CDR3 length: 19 residues. After removal of 6 bases from V and 11 bases from J, the junction contained 31 bases not matched to a gene. Broader study findings: Suppression by proliferating Tregs derived from siplizumab cultures was not verified. The mapping of alloreactive clones to unstimulated subsets covered only a minor fraction of them. Alloreactive sequences tracing back to unstimulated CD4+ memory cells were significantly reduced by siplizumab.

Each sample yielded around 10^5 assayed TCR templates. The table came from immunoSEQ multiplex PCR; TCRdb's copy has only in-frame clones and leaves some out. Of over 80,000 clones listed, 85% to 95% are singletons. This clonotype was obtained from a human donor in good health. Source material: non-Treg CD4+ T cells sorted from blood. The rearrangement uses TRBV2 and TRBJ2-7; 7 bases match TRBD1. The CDR3 loop reads CASSGLNRDRGYTSPGEYF. The CDR3 nucleotides read TGTGCCAGCAGCGGCCTCAACCGGGACAGAGGATATACTTCCCCTGGGGAGTACTTC.